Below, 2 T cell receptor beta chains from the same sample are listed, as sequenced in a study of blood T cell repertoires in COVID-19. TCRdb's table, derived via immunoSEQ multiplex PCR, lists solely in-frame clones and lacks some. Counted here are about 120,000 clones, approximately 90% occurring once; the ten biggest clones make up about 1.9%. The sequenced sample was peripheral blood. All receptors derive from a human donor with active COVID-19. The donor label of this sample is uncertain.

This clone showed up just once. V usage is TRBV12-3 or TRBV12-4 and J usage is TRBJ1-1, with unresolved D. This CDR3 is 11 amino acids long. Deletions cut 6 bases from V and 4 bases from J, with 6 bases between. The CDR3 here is CASSLGTEAFF. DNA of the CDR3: TGTGCCAGCAGCCTCGGCACTGAAGCTTTCTTT.

CDR3 bases: TGTGCCAGCAGTGAAGCGGGCGGGGGGTACTACGAGCAGTACTTC. Translating it yields CASSEAGGGYYEQYF. This sequence joins TRBV6-4 and TRBJ2-7, with TRBD2 matching over 8 bases. The V and J ends lost 3 bases and 3 bases, in that order; junction bases with no gene match: 7. The V gene's germline CDR1 is MRHNA and CDR2 SNTAGT. This CDR3 is built from 15 residues.